This is a list of T cell receptor beta chains from one sample in a study of blood T cell repertoires in COVID-19. Method: immunoSEQ multiplex PCR; TCRdb's copy keeps in-frame clones and lacks some. This sample yields 150,000 to 190,000 clones, of which over 70% are seen a single time; under 0.75% belongs to the top ten. The sample consisted of peripheral blood. The receptors stem from a man between 60 and 75 years old with acute or convalescent COVID-19. The CDR3 runs from the conserved cysteine through the conserved F or W. A D gene is named only where the DNA matches it firmly. The listing skips clone size in some rows; elsewhere it reads once, few, many or a size class.

V gene,clone size,D gene,J gene,CDR3 protein,CDR3 DNA
TRBV9,-,TRBD2,TRBJ2-1,CASSTLAGGIDEQFF,TGTGCCAGCAGCACCCTAGCGGGAGGCATTGATGAGCAGTTCTTC
TRBV5-1,-,-,TRBJ1-4,CASSGGRTTNEKLFF,TGCGCCAGCAGCGGGGGGAGAACAACTAATGAAAAACTGTTTTTT
TRBV9,-,TRBD2,TRBJ2-6,CASSVGSGRGAGANVLTF,TGTGCCAGCAGCGTAGGTAGCGGGAGGGGTGCTGGGGCCAACGTCCTGACTTTC
TRBV28,-,-,TRBJ2-7,CASSLIYSTYEQYF,TGTGCCAGCAGTTTAATTTACTCTACCTACGAGCAGTACTTC
TRBV2,-,-,TRBJ1-3,CASSVVSGNTIYF,TGTGCCAGCAGTGTCGTCTCTGGAAACACCATATATTTT
TRBV6-1,-,TRBD1,TRBJ1-2,CASSDAGGAFGYGYTF,TGTGCCAGCAGTGACGCAGGGGGCGCCTTTGGGTATGGCTACACCTTC
TRBV3-1/TRBV3-2,-,TRBD1,TRBJ1-4,CASSPIRGSNEKLFF,TGTGCCAGCAGCCCGATCAGGGGGAGTAATGAAAAACTGTTTTTT
TRBV25-1,-,-,TRBJ2-3,CASSDRGRGETQYF,TGTGCCAGCAGTGACCGGGGCCGCGGGGAGACGCAGTATTTT
TRBV4-3,-,-,TRBJ2-2,CASSQTTGSAGELFF,TGCGCCAGCAGCCAAACTACAGGTTCGGCCGGGGAGCTGTTTTTT
TRBV24-1,once,-,TRBJ1-5,CATSDFRGFYSNQPQHF,TGTGCCACCAGTGATTTTAGGGGGTTTTATAGCAATCAGCCCCAGCATTTT
TRBV5-5,few,-,TRBJ1-1,CASSLDRVWTEAFF,TGTGCCAGCAGCTTGGACAGGGTGTGGACTGAAGCTTTCTTT
TRBV5-5,-,-,TRBJ1-1,CASISESHTEAFF,TGTGCCAGCATCTCTGAGTCCCACACTGAAGCTTTCTTT
TRBV24-1,once,TRBD1,TRBJ2-1,CATSDKDRSSYNEQFF,TGTGCCACCAGTGATAAGGACAGGAGCTCCTACAATGAGCAGTTCTTC
TRBV24-1,-,TRBD1,TRBJ2-1,CATSDRRTGLGNEQFF,TGTGCCACCAGTGACCGACGGACAGGGCTGGGCAATGAGCAGTTCTTC
TRBV10-3,once,TRBD2,TRBJ2-7,CATRLAGVDEQYF,TGTGCCACAAGACTAGCGGGAGTCGACGAGCAGTACTTC
TRBV28,-,-,TRBJ1-1,CASSLPYANTEAFF,TGTGCCAGCAGTTTGCCCTATGCGAACACTGAAGCTTTCTTT
TRBV6-2/TRBV6-3,-,-,TRBJ2-5,CASSYSPGQETQYF,TGTGCCAGCAGTTACTCGCCAGGACAAGAGACCCAGTACTTC
TRBV11-2,-,-,TRBJ2-7,CASSPIATSYEQYF,TGTGCCAGCAGCCCCATAGCGACGTCCTACGAGCAGTACTTC
TRBV28,few,TRBD1,TRBJ2-7,CASSPSTGAYEQYF,TGTGCCAGCAGCCCATCGACAGGGGCCTACGAGCAGTACTTC
TRBV7-2,few,-,TRBJ1-1,CASSLRGSPEAFF,TGTGCCAGCAGCTTAAGGGGAAGCCCTGAAGCTTTCTTT
TRBV12-3/TRBV12-4,-,-,TRBJ1-2,CASRAAYYGYTF,TGTGCCAGCAGGGCAGCGTACTATGGCTACACCTTC
TRBV5-4,-,-,TRBJ2-7,CASSSVGYEQYF,TGTGCCAGCAGTTCCGTCGGCTACGAGCAGTACTTC
TRBV7-2,-,TRBD1,TRBJ1-2,CASSLGQGNYGYTF,TGTGCCAGCAGCTTAGGACAGGGAAACTATGGCTACACCTTC
TRBV5-8,-,TRBD1,TRBJ2-5,CASSLGKRGRQETQYF,TGTGCCAGCAGCTTGGGAAAAAGGGGGCGCCAAGAGACCCAGTACTTC
TRBV18,-,-,TRBJ1-6,CASSSDRTYNSPLHF,TGTGCCAGCTCATCAGACAGGACCTATAATTCACCCCTCCACTTT
TRBV10-3,-,-,TRBJ1-2,CASTAWDVLGGGYTF,TGTGCCTCCACTGCTTGGGATGTCTTAGGCGGGGGCTACACCTTC